A single sample gave rise to the 14 T cell receptor beta chains below, sequenced in a study of shared clonotypes between healthy human individuals. This table comes from immunoSEQ multiplex PCR, and its TCRdb copy is limited to in-frame clones, with some not included. The table records about 2.4 million clones, approximately 94% of them present only once. What was sequenced was naive CD4+ T cells from PBMCs. Documented subset: CD45RA+ positively selected. These receptor sequences come from a young man in good health. Some clones in this sample may be carry-over from other donors' samples.

The gene calls are TRBV7-8 and TRBJ1-2; 7 bases agree with TRBD1. The CDR3 covers 17 residues. The junction had 18 bases not matched to a gene; V was cut back by 5 bases and J by 6 bases. Germline values: CDR1 SGHVS, CDR2 FQNEAQ. CDR3 region: CASSRPAMGQSYDGYTF. The CDR3 DNA reads as TGTGCCAGCAGCCGCCCGGCAATGGGACAGTCGTATGATGGCTACACCTTC.

The chain has TRBV6-5 and TRBJ2-7; TRBD1 matches 8 bases. V lost 2 bases to trimming and J lost 2 bases; unmatched junction nucleotides: 2. The CDR3 is 14 amino acids. CDR1 and CDR2 from the germline V gene are MNHEY and SVGAGI. Here the CDR3 DNA reads TGTGCCAGCAGTTACGACAGGGGCCCCTACGAGCAGTACTTC. Its protein is CASSYDRGPYEQYF.

Concerning this clone: Distinct nucleotide sequences in the sample also encode this CDR3. The CDR3 coding sequence is TGTGCCAGCAGCCCTGGGACTAGCGGGAGTCAAGAGACCCAGTACTTC. Its translation is CASSPGTSGSQETQYF. This chain connects TRBV5-4 to TRBJ2-5; 14 bases map to TRBD2. CDR3 length: 16 amino acids. Germline trimming cut 4 bases from V and 2 bases from J; bases unmatched to any gene: 4. Per the germline V gene, CDR1 is SGHNT and CDR2 is YYREEE (reference sequence).

The rearrangement joins TRBV6-6 to TRBJ1-6; D perhaps matches TRBD1 (5 bases). Trimming cost V 0 bases and J 12 bases, with 15 bases left between them. This CDR3 comprises 15 residues. Germline CDR1 and CDR2: MNHNY and SVGAGI (reference sequence). The CDR3 nucleotides are TGTGCCAGCAGTTACTCCAAGGGGAGTGTGATACCCCTCCACTTT. As protein: CASSYSKGSVIPLHF.

The rearrangement links TRBV5-1 to TRBJ2-1, with D perhaps TRBD2 (10 bases). V lost 3 bases, J lost 14 bases, and 18 bases lay in between. The length of the CDR3 is 13 residues. Germline V gene sequence: CDR1 SGHRS, CDR2 YFSETQ. The CDR3 is CASSSDRGTSEFF. The CDR3 DNA is TGCGCCAGCAGCTCAGACAGGGGGACTAGCGAGTTCTTC. The full variable domain, in which reference TRBV5-1 and TRBJ2-1 provide the parts outside the CDR3, is KAGVTQTPRYLIKTRGQQVTLSCSPISGHRSVSWYQQTPGQGLQFLFEYFSETQRNKGNFPGRFSGRQFSNSRSEMNVSTLELGDSALYLCASSSDRGTSEFFGPGTRLTVL.

V gene TRBV9 combines with J gene TRBJ2-3; 9 bases line up with TRBD1. The CDR3 runs 17 residues. The V and J ends lost 4 bases and 6 bases, in that order; junction bases with no gene match: 15. Germline CDR1 SGDLS, CDR2 YYNGEE. The CDR3: CASSPSGTGFWEDTQYF. CDR3 nucleotides: TGTGCCAGCAGCCCCAGTGGGACAGGGTTTTGGGAGGATACGCAGTATTTT.

The gene calls are TRBV28 and TRBJ1-2; D ambiguous. V dropped 2 bases and J dropped 5 bases, with 12 bases sitting between them. CDR1 is MDHEN, CDR2 SYDVKM, per germline. The CDR3 extends over 14 amino acids. CDR3 DNA sequence: TGTGCCAGCAGTTTAACCGCTGATGTTTATGGCTACACCTTC. Protein product: CASSLTADVYGYTF.

About this clone: Other DNA sequences in this sample translate to the same CDR3. The chain couples TRBV7-9 to TRBJ2-5; TRBD2 aligns across 14 bases. This CDR3 contains 16 residues. The V gene's germline CDR1 is SEHNR and CDR2 FQNEAQ (reference sequence). V lost 5 bases to trimming and J lost 5 bases; unmatched junction nucleotides: 7. CDR3: CASSPPGLAGVETQYF. The DNA for the CDR3 is TGTGCCAGCAGCCCACCGGGACTAGCGGGAGTTGAGACCCAGTACTTC.

The chain combines TRBV2 with TRBJ2-1, with 7 bases matching TRBD1. J was trimmed by 1 base and V by 2 bases; bases with no gene match: 5. There are 16 residues in the CDR3. The germline V gene encodes CDR1 SNHLY and CDR2 FYNNEI. In DNA, the CDR3 is TGTGCCAGCAGTGAAAGGGGGCAGGGATCCTACAATGAGCAGTTCTTC. As protein: CASSERGQGSYNEQFF.

The chain links TRBV11-3 to TRBJ2-1, with D perhaps given as TRBD1 or TRBD2 (6 bases each). CDR1 SGHNT and CDR2 YENEEA come from the germline V gene. The germline V and J ends were trimmed by 3 bases and 4 bases, with 10 bases remaining between them. The CDR3 covers 14 residues. The CDR3 bases are TGTGCCAGCAGCTTGAGGGGGGAGTACAATGAGCAGTTCTTC. Translation gives CASSLRGEYNEQFF.

CDR3 coding DNA: TGTGCCAGCAGCGATCGACTAGCGGGGGAAGAGACCCAGTACTTC. Amino acid sequence: CASSDRLAGEETQYF. The chain links TRBV7-7 to TRBJ2-5; 12 nucleotides agree with TRBD2. Trimming at V came to 5 bases and at J to 3 bases, leaving 4 bases not matched to a gene. The V gene's germline CDR1 is SSHAT and CDR2 FNYEAQ (reference sequence). The CDR3 runs to 15 residues.

The rearrangement joins TRBV2 to TRBJ1-1; D gene ambiguous. The germline gives CDR1 SNHLY, CDR2 FYNNEI. The V and J ends lost 7 bases and 1 base respectively, with 10 bases between them. This CDR3 is built from 13 residues. The CDR3 DNA reads as TGTGCCAGCACAAGAAACGGGAACACTGAAGCTTTCTTT. This encodes CASTRNGNTEAFF.

The CDR3 nucleotides are TGTGCCAGCAGCGTCCTAGGGGGGCCCAAAAACATTCAGTACTTC. Its protein product is CASSVLGGPKNIQYF. The gene calls are TRBV7-9 and TRBJ2-4, with D possibly called TRBD1 or TRBD2 (6 bases each). This CDR3 has 15 amino acids. V was cut by 5 bases and J by 2 bases, with 13 bases left in between. Per germline, CDR1 SEHNR and CDR2 FQNEAQ (reference sequence).

The chain joins TRBV6-1 to TRBJ1-5; TRBD1 matches 7 bases. The CDR3 sequence is 14 residues long. Unmatched junction bases numbered 3, after V lost 7 bases and J lost 0 bases. Germline CDR1 MNHNS, CDR2 SASEGT. The CDR3 sequence: CASTGDSSNQPQHF. Written as DNA, the CDR3 is TGTGCCAGCACTGGGGACAGTAGCAATCAGCCCCAGCATTTT.